What follows are 32 T cell receptor beta chains derived from one specimen sequenced in a study of technical replicates of blood from several donors. Clones were sequenced by immunoSEQ multiplex PCR, and TCRdb holds only the in-frame ones, with some missing. The repertoire includes 60,000 to 80,000 clones, around nine tenths of them detected once, and 4% to 5% sits in the top ten. The sequencing sample was made of PBMCs. Source of these receptors: a human donor in good health. Some clones in this sample may be carry-over from other donors' samples.

V is TRBV6-5 and J is TRBJ1-2, with D perhaps matching TRBD1 (6 bases). Deletions cut 0 bases from V and 4 bases from J, with 12 bases between. Germline CDR1 is MNHEY and CDR2 is SVGAGI. The CDR3 is 15 amino acids. CDR3 amino acids: CASSYSPRGPYGYTF. In nucleotides, the CDR3 is TGTGCCAGCAGTTACTCTCCCAGGGGACCCTATGGCTACACCTTC.

V and J are TRBV10-3 and TRBJ2-3, with 9 nucleotides matching TRBD1. The length of the CDR3 is 16 residues. CDR1 is ENHRY and CDR2 is SYGVKD in the germline V gene. V trimming: 2 bases; J trimming: 6 bases; junction bases outside the gene matches: 9. The CDR3, as DNA: TGTGCCATCAGTGAGCATTGGACAGGGGCAGCTGATACGCAGTATTTT. Its translation is CAISEHWTGAADTQYF.

The chain joins TRBV4-1 to TRBJ1-5; D possibly corresponds to TRBD1 (5 bases). Per germline, CDR1 MGHRA and CDR2 YSYEKL. This CDR3 has 15 residues. Trimming removed 3 bases at V and 0 bases at J, with 9 bases between. CDR3 in amino acids: CASSHLDSSNQPQHF. As DNA, the CDR3 is TGCGCCAGCAGCCACTTAGACAGTAGCAATCAGCCCCAGCATTTT.

This chain links TRBV7-2 with TRBJ1-1; TRBD1 is a possible D gene (6 bases). V dropped 6 bases and J dropped 1 base, with 15 bases sitting between them. The CDR3 totals 15 residues. Germline CDR1 and CDR2: SGHTA and FQGNSA. In nucleotides, the CDR3 is TGTGCCAGCAGGTATCAAGGGACACAGAACACTGAAGCTTTCTTT. Protein product: CASRYQGTQNTEAFF.

The chain recombines TRBV7-9 with TRBJ1-1, with a weak D call TRBD1 (5 bases). The CDR3 loop spans 13 amino acids. Trimming cost V 5 bases and J 3 bases, with 10 bases left between them. Germline lookup yields CDR1 SEHNR and CDR2 FQNEAQ (reference sequence). This CDR3 reads CASSRQQDTEAFF. The CDR3 nucleotides are TGTGCCAGCAGCCGACAGCAGGACACTGAAGCTTTCTTT.

The rearrangement joins TRBV6-5 to TRBJ2-7; 8 nucleotides line up with TRBD2. From germline, CDR1 is MNHEY and CDR2 SVGAGI. V trimming: 0 bases; J trimming: 2 bases; junction bases outside the gene matches: 3. The CDR3 runs 15 residues. Here the CDR3 reads CASSYSAGETYEQYF. CDR3 DNA: TGTGCCAGCAGTTACTCAGCGGGGGAAACCTACGAGCAGTACTTC.

DNA for the CDR3: TGTGCCAGCAGCTTGGGGACAGGGACCCAAGAGACCCAGTACTTC. Translation gives CASSLGTGTQETQYF. The J gene is TRBJ2-5, the V gene TRBV7-3, with 9 bases aligning to TRBD1. The CDR3 consists of 15 residues. The V and J ends lost 3 bases and 1 base, in that order; junction bases with no gene match: 3. Per the germline V gene, CDR1 is SGHTA and CDR2 is FQGTGA.

The chain has TRBV25-1 and TRBJ2-2; D remains unclear. Trimming took 5 bases from V and 7 from J, leaving 14 bases between them. The CDR3 is 14 residues long. CDR1 and CDR2 (germline): MGHDK, SYGVNS. For the CDR3, the DNA is TGTGCCAGCAGTAACTCCTATTCGGGCGGGGAGCTGTTTTTT. Its translation: CASSNSYSGGELFF.

The chain links TRBV20-1 to TRBJ1-2; 8 bases match TRBD1. With 5 bases clipped from V and 6 bases from J, the junction kept 2 bases outside the gene matches. Germline assignment: CDR1 DFQATT and CDR2 SNEGSKA (reference sequence). The length of the CDR3 is 11 residues. Here the CDR3 DNA reads TGCAGTGCTTTCAGGGGGCATGGCTACACCTTC. Amino acids: CSAFRGHGYTF.

The chain recombines TRBV19 with TRBJ1-5; 9 bases agree with TRBD1. With V trimmed by 5 bases and J by 1 base, 3 bases remained unmatched. This CDR3 has 15 residues. Germline lookup yields CDR1 LNHDA and CDR2 SQIVND (reference sequence). CDR3 loop: CASSVDRGSNQPQHF. The DNA of the CDR3 is TGTGCCAGTAGTGTCGACAGGGGGAGCAATCAGCCCCAGCATTTT.

The V and J genes are TRBV5-4 and TRBJ2-3; tentative D call: TRBD2 (6 bases). The germline V and J ends were trimmed by 7 bases and 2 bases, with 14 bases remaining between them. CDR1 and CDR2 (germline): SGHNT, YYREEE (reference sequence). The CDR3 length is 14 residues. CDR3 sequence (DNA): TGTGCCAGCTCCCTCGGCGGGACCACAGATACGCAGTATTTT. Its protein is CASSLGGTTDTQYF.

The J gene is TRBJ2-7, the V gene TRBV6-5, with TRBD2 matching over 10 bases. CDR1 and CDR2 from the germline V gene are MNHEY and SVGAGI. The V segment lost 1 base and the J segment 4 bases; nucleotides outside the gene matches: 4. The CDR3 is 15 amino acids. The CDR3 sequence: CASSYYASGSYEQYF. CDR3 DNA: TGTGCCAGCAGTTACTATGCTAGCGGGAGTTACGAGCAGTACTTC.

The chain is built from TRBV20-1 and TRBJ1-2; D gene uncertain. Germline V gene lookup returns CDR1 DFQATT and CDR2 SNEGSKA (reference sequence). The CDR3 length is 11 residues. With 3 bases removed from V and 6 bases from J, the gap between germline ends came to 8 bases. As DNA, the CDR3 is TGCAGTGCTAGGACACTGGATGGCTACACCTTC. As protein: CSARTLDGYTF.

The chain joins TRBV27 to TRBJ2-5; a possible D gene is TRBD2 (6 bases). V was shortened by 4 bases and J by 2 bases, with 8 bases between the two germline ends. Germline CDR1 and CDR2: MNHEY and SMNVEV (reference sequence). The CDR3 has 13 residues. For the CDR3, the DNA is TGTGCCAGCAGTTGGAGGGATCAAGAGACCCAGTACTTC. This gives the protein CASSWRDQETQYF.

This rearrangement joins TRBV5-6 to TRBJ2-2; 9 nucleotides align to TRBD2. Germline-derived CDR1 and CDR2 are SGHDT and YYEEEE. The J segment lost 7 bases and the V segment lost 2 bases, leaving 6 bases of the junction unmatched. There are 15 residues in the CDR3. The CDR3 DNA reads as TGTGCCAGCAGCTTTCCTAGCGGGGTAGGCGGGGAGCTGTTTTTT. Translation: CASSFPSGVGGELFF.

About this clone: The sample holds other DNA sequences that translate to the same CDR3. The rearrangement uses TRBV5-4 and TRBJ1-2; unclear D gene. Trimming pared 0 bases from V and 4 bases from J, leaving 7 bases between. The germline V gene encodes CDR1 SGHNT and CDR2 YYREEE (reference sequence). The CDR3 length is 13 residues. CDR3 loop: CASSLDRVYGYTF. The CDR3 DNA sequence: TGTGCCAGCAGCTTGGATCGGGTCTATGGCTACACCTTC.

The chain links TRBV6-5 to TRBJ1-1; no reliable D call. Germline-derived CDR1 and CDR2 are MNHEY and SVGAGI. V gave up 4 bases and J gave up 1 base, with 10 bases separating them. This CDR3 comprises 14 residues. CDR3 protein: CASSSMTSNTEAFF. The CDR3 bases are TGTGCCAGCAGTTCGATGACTTCGAACACTGAAGCTTTCTTT.

The chain couples TRBV11-2 to TRBJ2-7; maybe TRBD2 (6 bases). CDR1 is SGHAT and CDR2 is FQNNGV in the germline V gene. CDR3 length: 14 residues. Between the trimmed V and J ends, which lost 5 bases and 0 bases, there was a span of 11 bases. CDR3 residues: CASSRDWSSYEQYF. Written as DNA, the CDR3 is TGTGCCAGCAGCAGGGACTGGAGCTCCTACGAGCAGTACTTC.

The chain is built from TRBV5-1 and TRBJ1-3; D is unresolved. The CDR3 runs 16 residues. V was cut by 0 bases and J by 0 bases, with 10 bases left in between. Germline assignment: CDR1 SGHRS and CDR2 YFSETQ. CDR3 sequence reads: CASSLGQAYSGNTIYF. CDR3 nucleotide sequence: TGCGCCAGCAGCTTGGGGCAGGCGTACTCTGGAAACACCATATATTTT.

This clone has more than one count but fewer than ten. This chain uses TRBV7-3 with TRBJ2-3, with a tentative D call TRBD1 (6 bases). With 3 bases removed from V and 6 bases from J, the gap between germline ends came to 16 bases. Looked up from germline, CDR1 is SGHTA and CDR2 is FQGTGA. The CDR3 contains 15 residues. The CDR3: CASSFPPQGQDTQYF. In DNA, the CDR3 is TGTGCCAGCAGCTTCCCTCCGCAGGGGCAGGATACGCAGTATTTT.

The chain recombines TRBV2 with TRBJ1-5; a weak D match, TRBD1 (6 bases). The germline CDR1 and CDR2 sequences are SNHLY and FYNNEI. Deletions cut 8 bases from V and 6 bases from J, with 14 bases between. CDR3 length equals 13 residues. This CDR3 is CASGPGAGQPQHF. The CDR3 DNA follows: TGTGCCAGCGGACCAGGGGCGGGTCAGCCCCAGCATTTT.

The chain uses TRBV6-5 and TRBJ1-1; D is undetermined. The CDR3 runs to 12 residues. The germline CDR1 and CDR2 sequences are MNHEY and SVGAGI. Between the trimmed V and J ends, which lost 7 bases and 1 base, there was a span of 7 bases. The CDR3 loop is CASNNRNTEAFF. Written as DNA, the CDR3 is TGTGCCAGCAACAACAGGAACACTGAAGCTTTCTTT.

The gene calls are TRBV4-1 and TRBJ2-5, with D perhaps TRBD2 (6 bases). Germline V lookup: CDR1 MGHRA, CDR2 YSYEKL. The V end lost 1 base, the J end lost 5 bases, and 11 bases lay between the germline ends. The CDR3 totals 14 residues. Here the CDR3 DNA reads TGCGCCAGCAGCCAAGTGAGCGGGCGCGAGACCCAGTACTTC. Translation: CASSQVSGRETQYF.

The CDR3 DNA is TGTGCCAGCAGCCCAAGGGCGGGACAGAATAGCAATCAGCCCCAGCATTTT. It translates to CASSPRAGQNSNQPQHF. The V gene is TRBV7-6, the J gene TRBJ1-5; TRBD1 matches at 7 bases. CDR3 length: 17 residues. Trimming cost V 5 bases and J 0 bases; bases outside gene matches: 10. In germline, CDR1 is SGHVS, CDR2 FNYEAQ. Full variable domain (outside the CDR3, taken from reference TRBV7-6 and TRBJ1-5): GAGVSQSPRYKVTKRGQDVALRCDPISGHVSLYWYRQALGQGPEFLTYFNYEAQQDKSGLPNDRFSAERPEGSISTLTIQRTEQRDSAMYRCASSPRAGQNSNQPQHFGDGTRLSIL.

The CDR3 spells CASSQNRALNTEAFF. The CDR3 coding sequence is TGCGCCAGCAGCCAGAACAGGGCGTTGAACACTGAAGCTTTCTTT. The chain has TRBV4-3 and TRBJ1-1, with D possibly being TRBD1 (6 bases). Germline-derived CDR1 and CDR2 are LGHNA and YSLEER. This CDR3 spans 15 amino acids. Trimming removed 3 bases at V and 0 bases at J, with 11 bases between.

The chain has TRBV19 and TRBJ1-5; 7 bases match TRBD1. CDR3 length: 14 residues. The junction had 7 bases not matched to a gene; V was cut back by 7 bases and J by 4 bases. CDR1 and CDR2 (germline): LNHDA, SQIVND (reference sequence). The CDR3 DNA sequence: TGTGCCAGTACCCTGACAGGGTTAAATCAGCCCCAGCATTTT. This sequence encodes CASTLTGLNQPQHF. Using reference TRBV19 and TRBJ1-5 for the parts outside the CDR3, the full variable domain is DGGITQSPKYLFRKEGQNVTLSCEQNLNHDAMYWYRQDPGQGLRLIYYSQIVNDFQKGDIAEGYSVSREKKESFPLTVTSAQKNPTAFYLCASTLTGLNQPQHFGDGTRLSIL.

The genes are TRBV30 and TRBJ2-1, with 11 bases lining up with TRBD2. Germline loops: CDR1 GTSNPN, CDR2 SVGIG (reference sequence). This CDR3 has 15 amino acids. Trimming removed 0 bases from V and 5 bases from J; junction bases left unmatched: 3. CDR3 region: CAWSVLAGVNNEQFF. In DNA, the CDR3 is TGTGCCTGGAGTGTACTAGCGGGAGTAAACAATGAGCAGTTCTTC.

The rearrangement joins TRBV29-1 to TRBJ1-1, with D uncertain. Germline CDR1 reads SQVTM; CDR2 reads ANQGSEA. The CDR3 extends over 15 amino acids. V lost 4 bases, J lost 7 bases, and 22 bases lay in between. This CDR3 is CSVGLGFWNNGEAFF. CDR3 nucleotides: TGCAGCGTTGGTCTAGGATTTTGGAATAATGGTGAAGCTTTCTTT.

This clone was seen only a few times. The chain employs TRBV5-4 and TRBJ1-2, with 9 bases fitting TRBD1. The CDR3 consists of 15 residues. Germline V gives CDR1 SGHNT, CDR2 YYREEE (reference sequence). After removal of 6 bases from V and 4 bases from J, the junction contained 10 bases not matched to a gene. The CDR3 is CASTVGGTGSYGYTF. The CDR3 DNA reads as TGTGCCAGCACCGTCGGGGGGACAGGGTCCTATGGCTACACCTTC. Together with reference TRBV5-4 and TRBJ1-2, the CDR3 gives the full variable domain: ETGVTQSPTHLIKTRGQQVTLRCSSQSGHNTVSWYQQALGQGPQFIFQYYREEENGRGNFPPRFSGLQFPNYSSELNVNALELDDSALYLCASTVGGTGSYGYTFGSGTRLTVV.

The chain employs TRBV5-1 and TRBJ1-3; D gene ambiguous. This CDR3 is 15 amino acids long. Germline V gene sequence: CDR1 SGHRS, CDR2 YFSETQ. Trimming took off 4 bases at V and 4 bases at J, with 15 bases between the two ends. The CDR3 DNA sequence: TGCGCCAGCAGCCTTTCTATTACGCGGGGAAACACCATATATTTT. Amino acids: CASSLSITRGNTIYF.

The chain has TRBV5-6 and TRBJ1-6; 9 bases align to TRBD1. The CDR3 sequence is 15 residues long. Unmatched junction bases numbered 5, after V lost 4 bases and J lost 6 bases. The germline V gene encodes CDR1 SGHDT and CDR2 YYEEEE. For the CDR3, the DNA is TGTGCCAGCAGCGTGACAGGGGGTAGTAATTCACCCCTCCACTTT. Translation: CASSVTGGSNSPLHF.

V gene TRBV5-4 combines with J gene TRBJ1-3; a possible D gene is TRBD1 (5 bases). The CDR3 spans 16 residues. Per the germline V gene, CDR1 is SGHNT and CDR2 is YYREEE (reference sequence). The ends were cut back, 0 bases at V and 4 bases at J, with 14 bases in the middle. The CDR3 here is CASSLEGAVRGNTIYF. CDR3 nucleotides: TGTGCCAGCAGCTTGGAAGGGGCAGTACGAGGAAACACCATATATTTT.